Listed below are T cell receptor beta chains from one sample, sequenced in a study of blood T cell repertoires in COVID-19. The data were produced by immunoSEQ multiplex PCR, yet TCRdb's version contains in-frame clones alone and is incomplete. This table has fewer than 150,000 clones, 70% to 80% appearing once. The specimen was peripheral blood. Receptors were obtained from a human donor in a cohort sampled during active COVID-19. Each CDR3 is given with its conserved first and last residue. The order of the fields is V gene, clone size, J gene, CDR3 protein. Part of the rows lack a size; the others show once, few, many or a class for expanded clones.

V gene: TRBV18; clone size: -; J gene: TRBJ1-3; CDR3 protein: CASSRYGTGESSGNTIYF
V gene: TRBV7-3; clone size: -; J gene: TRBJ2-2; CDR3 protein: CASSFAGDTGELFF
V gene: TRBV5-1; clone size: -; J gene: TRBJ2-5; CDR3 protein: CASSTGTVQETQYF
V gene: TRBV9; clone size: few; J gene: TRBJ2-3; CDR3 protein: CASSLRTSGGTDTQYF
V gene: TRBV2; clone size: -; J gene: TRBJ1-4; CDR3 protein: CASTGTLATNEKLFF
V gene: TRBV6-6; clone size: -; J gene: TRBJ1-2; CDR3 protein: CASSPAAGEVGYTF
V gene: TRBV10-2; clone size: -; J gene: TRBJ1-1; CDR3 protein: CASTPGHGSQLNTEAFF
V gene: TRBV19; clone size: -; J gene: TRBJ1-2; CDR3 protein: CASSIGTGRSYGYTF
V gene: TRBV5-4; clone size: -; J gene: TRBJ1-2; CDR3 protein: CASSWDRVNGYTF
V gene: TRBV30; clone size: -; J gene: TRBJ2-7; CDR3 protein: CAWSGPDRGYEQYF
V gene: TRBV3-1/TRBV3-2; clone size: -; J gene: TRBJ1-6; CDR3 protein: CASSQGNGGTPLHF
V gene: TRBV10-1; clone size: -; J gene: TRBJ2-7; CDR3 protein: CASSESPTLFGQRTSSYDYEQYF
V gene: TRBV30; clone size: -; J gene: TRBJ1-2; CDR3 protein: CAWSRLESGGYTF
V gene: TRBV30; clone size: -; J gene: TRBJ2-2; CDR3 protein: CAWKRLSNTGEPFF
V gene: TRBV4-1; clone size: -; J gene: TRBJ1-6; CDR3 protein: CASSQGPGLNYSPLHF
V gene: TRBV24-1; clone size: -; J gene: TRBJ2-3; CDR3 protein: CATSGPRATDTQYF
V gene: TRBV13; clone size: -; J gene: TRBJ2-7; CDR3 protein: CASSSRTGFTSEQYF
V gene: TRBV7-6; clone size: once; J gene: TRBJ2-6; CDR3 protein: CASSFLYSGANVLTF
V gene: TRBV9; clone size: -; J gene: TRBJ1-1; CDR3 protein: CASGSGTSIEAFF
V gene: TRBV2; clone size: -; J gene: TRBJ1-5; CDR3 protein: CASMGGAGNQPQHF
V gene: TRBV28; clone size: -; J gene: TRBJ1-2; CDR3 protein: CASSLLGAGYGYTF
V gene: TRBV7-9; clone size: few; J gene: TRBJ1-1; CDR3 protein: CASSPGQGRNTEAFF
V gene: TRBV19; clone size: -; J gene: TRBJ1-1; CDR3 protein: CASSQIRGHTEAFF
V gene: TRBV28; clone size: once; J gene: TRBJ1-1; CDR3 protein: CASSLSTGGWNTEAFF
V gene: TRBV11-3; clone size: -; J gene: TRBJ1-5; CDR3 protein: CASIRGALARPNWTQHF
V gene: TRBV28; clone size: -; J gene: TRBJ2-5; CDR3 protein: CASSTPTGIQETQYF
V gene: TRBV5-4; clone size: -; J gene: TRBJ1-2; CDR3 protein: CASRSDPPGYGYTF
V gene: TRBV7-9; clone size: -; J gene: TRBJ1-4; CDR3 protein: CASGGATNEKLFF
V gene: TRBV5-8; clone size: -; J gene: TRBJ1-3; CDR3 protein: CASSLATIASGNTIYF
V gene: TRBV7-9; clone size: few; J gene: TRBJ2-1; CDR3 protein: CASSTLSGPYNEQFF
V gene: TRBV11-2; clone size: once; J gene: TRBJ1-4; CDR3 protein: CASSSDRADEKLFF
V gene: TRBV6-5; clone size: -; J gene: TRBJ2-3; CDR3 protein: CASSYPGADTQYF
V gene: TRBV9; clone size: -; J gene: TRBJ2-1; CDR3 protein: CASSARTGVNEQFF
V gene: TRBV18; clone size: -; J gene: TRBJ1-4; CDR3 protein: CASSPSQGEKLFF
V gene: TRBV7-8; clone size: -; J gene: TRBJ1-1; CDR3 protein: CASSLDGANTEAFF
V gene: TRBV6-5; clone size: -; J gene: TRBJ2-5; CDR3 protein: CASSRGTGGGETQYF
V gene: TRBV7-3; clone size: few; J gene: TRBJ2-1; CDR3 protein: CASSPGSGAYNEQFF
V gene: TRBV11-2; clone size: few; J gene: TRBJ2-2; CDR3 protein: CASSSIRGRNTGELFF
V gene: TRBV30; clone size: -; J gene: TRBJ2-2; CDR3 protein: CAWSSFRGRTGELFF
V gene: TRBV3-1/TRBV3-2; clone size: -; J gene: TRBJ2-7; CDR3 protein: CASSQEEQQKYF
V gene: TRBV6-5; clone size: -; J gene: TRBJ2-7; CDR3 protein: CASKGLEGYEQYF
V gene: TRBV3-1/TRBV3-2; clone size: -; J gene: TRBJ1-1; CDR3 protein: CASSQDSGWGNTEAFF
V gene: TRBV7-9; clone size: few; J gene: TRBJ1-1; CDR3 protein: CASSVTENVGAFF
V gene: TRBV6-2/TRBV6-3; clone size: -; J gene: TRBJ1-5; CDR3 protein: CASSTGTGRGQPQHF
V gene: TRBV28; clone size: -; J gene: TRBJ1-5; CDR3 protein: CASSLPGVNQPQHF
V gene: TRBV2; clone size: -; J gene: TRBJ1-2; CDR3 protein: CASRRQDYYGYTF
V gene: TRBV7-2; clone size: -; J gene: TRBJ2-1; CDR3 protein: CASSLISGTAYNEQFF
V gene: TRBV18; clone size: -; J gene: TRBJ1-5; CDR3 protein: CASSPKQDRDQPQHF
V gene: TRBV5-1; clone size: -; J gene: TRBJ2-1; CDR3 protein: CASFRTGDYNEQFF
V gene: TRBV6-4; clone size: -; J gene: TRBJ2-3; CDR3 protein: CASRRDSGDADTQYF